This T cell receptor beta chain was documented in a study of blood T cell repertoires in COVID-19. Study overall: Donors in the United States, Italy and Spain gave samples during acute or convalescent COVID-19. Sample material is recorded as cDNA or gDNA derived from T cells, B-cell-depleted T cells, or PBMCs.

Germline V lookup: CDR1 MGHRA, CDR2 YSYEKL. This CDR3 contains 13 residues. This clone has a handful of counts. One end of the junction does not line up with germline, which may come from a read error. Source study methods: Reference gene primer amplification yielded estimated nucleated cell counts. TCRdb's copy holds only in-frame clones and misses some; the assay was immunoSEQ multiplex PCR. V, J and clone size derive from that table, while D and trimming were established from the DNA sequence. The sample includes approximately 240,000 clones, nearly 85% of them seen just once. The sequenced material came from peripheral blood. This chain connects TRBV4-1 to TRBJ1-1; a weak D match, TRBD1 (5 bases). This receptor was identified in a human donor in a cohort sampled during active COVID-19. The CDR3 nucleotides are TGCGCCAGCAGCCAAGATGGGATCAATTTGGGGCTCTTT. Protein product: CASSQDGINLGLF.